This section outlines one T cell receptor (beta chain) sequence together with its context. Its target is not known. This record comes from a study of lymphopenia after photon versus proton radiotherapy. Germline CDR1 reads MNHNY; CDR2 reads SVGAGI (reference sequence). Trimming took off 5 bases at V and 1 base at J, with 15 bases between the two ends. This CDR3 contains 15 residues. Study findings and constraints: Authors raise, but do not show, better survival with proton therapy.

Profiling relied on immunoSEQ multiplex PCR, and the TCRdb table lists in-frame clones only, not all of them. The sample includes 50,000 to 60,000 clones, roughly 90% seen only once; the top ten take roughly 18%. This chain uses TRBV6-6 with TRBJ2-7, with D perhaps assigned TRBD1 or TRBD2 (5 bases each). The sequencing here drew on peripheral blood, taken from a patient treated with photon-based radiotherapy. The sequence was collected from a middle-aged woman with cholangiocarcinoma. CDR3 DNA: TGTGCCAGCAGTGCCTTGACGGGGCCTTCCTACGAGCAGTACTTC. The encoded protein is CASSALTGPSYEQYF.